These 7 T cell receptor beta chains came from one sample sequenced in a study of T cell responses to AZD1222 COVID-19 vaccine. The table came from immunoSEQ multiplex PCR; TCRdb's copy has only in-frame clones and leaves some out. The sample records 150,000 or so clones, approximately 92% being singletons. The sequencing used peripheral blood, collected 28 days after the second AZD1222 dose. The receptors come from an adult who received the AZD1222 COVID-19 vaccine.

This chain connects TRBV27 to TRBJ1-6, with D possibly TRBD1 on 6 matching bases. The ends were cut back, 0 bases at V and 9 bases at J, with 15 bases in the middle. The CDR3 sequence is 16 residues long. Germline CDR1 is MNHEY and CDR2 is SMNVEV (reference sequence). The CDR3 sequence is CASSLSGGGAGSPLHF. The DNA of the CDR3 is TGTGCCAGCAGTTTATCAGGCGGGGGGGCCGGTTCACCCCTCCACTTT.

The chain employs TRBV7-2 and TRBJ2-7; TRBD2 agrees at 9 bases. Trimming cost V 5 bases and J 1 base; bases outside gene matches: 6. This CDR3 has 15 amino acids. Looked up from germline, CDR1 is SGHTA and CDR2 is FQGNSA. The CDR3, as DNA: TGTGCCAGCAGCCCCCTCAGCGGGAGGTCCTACGAGCAGTACTTC. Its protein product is CASSPLSGRSYEQYF.

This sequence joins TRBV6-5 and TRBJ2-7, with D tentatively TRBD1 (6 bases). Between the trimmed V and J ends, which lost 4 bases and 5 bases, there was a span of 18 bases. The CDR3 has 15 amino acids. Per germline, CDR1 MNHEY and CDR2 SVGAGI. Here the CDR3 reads CASSFLQGFLNEQYF. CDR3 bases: TGTGCCAGCAGTTTCCTACAGGGATTCCTAAACGAGCAGTACTTC.

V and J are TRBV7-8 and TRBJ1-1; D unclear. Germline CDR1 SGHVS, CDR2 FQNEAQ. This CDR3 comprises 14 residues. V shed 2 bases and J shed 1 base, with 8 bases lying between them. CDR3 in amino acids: CASSLRTPNTEAFF. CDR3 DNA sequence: TGTGCCAGCAGCTTAAGAACGCCGAACACTGAAGCTTTCTTT.

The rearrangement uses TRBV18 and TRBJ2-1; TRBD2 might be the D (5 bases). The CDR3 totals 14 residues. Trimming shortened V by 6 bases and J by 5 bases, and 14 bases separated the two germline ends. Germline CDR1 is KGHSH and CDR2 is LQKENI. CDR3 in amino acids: CASSPDLGDNEQFF. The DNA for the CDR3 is TGTGCCAGCTCCCCCGACCTCGGGGACAATGAGCAGTTCTTC.

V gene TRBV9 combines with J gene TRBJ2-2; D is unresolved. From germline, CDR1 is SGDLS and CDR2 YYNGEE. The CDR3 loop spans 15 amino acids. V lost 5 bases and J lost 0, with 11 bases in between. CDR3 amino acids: CASRTGPSNTGELFF. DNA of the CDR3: TGTGCCAGCAGGACCGGGCCTTCGAACACCGGGGAGCTGTTTTTT.

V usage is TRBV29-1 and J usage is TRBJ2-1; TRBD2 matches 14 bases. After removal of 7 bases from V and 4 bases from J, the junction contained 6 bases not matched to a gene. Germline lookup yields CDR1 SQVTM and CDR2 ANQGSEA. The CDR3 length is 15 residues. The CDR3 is CSADGTSGSYNEQFF. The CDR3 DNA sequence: TGCAGCGCCGACGGGACTAGCGGGAGTTACAATGAGCAGTTCTTC.